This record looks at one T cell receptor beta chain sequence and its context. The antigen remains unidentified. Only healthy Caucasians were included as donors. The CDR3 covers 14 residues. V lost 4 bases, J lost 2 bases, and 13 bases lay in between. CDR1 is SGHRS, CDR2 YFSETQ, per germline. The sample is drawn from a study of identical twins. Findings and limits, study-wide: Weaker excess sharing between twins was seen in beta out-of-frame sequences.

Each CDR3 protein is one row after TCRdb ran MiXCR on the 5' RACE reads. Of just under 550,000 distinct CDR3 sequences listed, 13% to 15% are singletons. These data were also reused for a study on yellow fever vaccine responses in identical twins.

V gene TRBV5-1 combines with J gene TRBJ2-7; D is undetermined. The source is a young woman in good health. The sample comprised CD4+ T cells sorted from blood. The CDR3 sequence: CASSPRVAPYEQYF. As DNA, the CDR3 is TGCGCCAGCAGCCCCCGGGTCGCTCCCTACGAGCAGTACTTC.